The clone carrying this T cell receptor beta chain was seen only a few times. These data originate in a study of blood T cell repertoires in COVID-19. In the original workflow: Amplification from reference gene primers served as the basis for estimated nucleated cell counts. Some clones are missing from TCRdb's copy, which holds only in-frame ones; the method was immunoSEQ multiplex PCR. The DNA was the basis for D and trimming; V, J and clone size are from that table. The table includes some 340,000 clones, over 80% detected once. Looked up from germline, CDR1 is SGHTA and CDR2 is FQGNSA. CDR3 size: 13 residues. V gave up 1 base and J gave up 7 bases, with 10 bases separating them.

V and J are TRBV7-2 and TRBJ1-2, with no clear D. Specimen: PBMCs or T cells enriched from blood (not recorded which). The source is a woman between 50 and 59 years old who had recovered from COVID-19. CDR3 protein: CASSLDGNGGYTF. The CDR3 DNA is TGTGCCAGCAGCTTAGACGGGAACGGTGGCTACACCTTC.